The rows below give T cell receptor beta chains drawn from one sample of a study of technical replicates of blood from several donors. Generated by immunoSEQ multiplex PCR, the TCRdb table keeps only in-frame clones and is missing some. The data contain over 50,000 clones, approximately 92% of them singletons. The sample consisted of PBMCs. Receptors originate from a human donor in good health. Some clones in this sample may be carry-over from other donors' samples. The conserved cysteine and the conserved F or W are not part of the CDR3 here. Fields, in order: V gene, clone size, CDR3 length, CDR3 protein. Rows give clone size only sometimes, using once, few, many, or a class for an expanded clone.

V: TRBV27
size: .
length: 14
CDR3: ASSPSSGRKNYEQY

V: TRBV23-1
size: .
length: 12
CDR3: ASSQRNDNYGYT

V: TRBV9
size: once
length: 11
CDR3: ASSVEEGTEQY

V: TRBV19
size: .
length: 12
CDR3: ASTLGAGANVLT

V: TRBV4-1
size: large
length: 12
CDR3: ASSLGTGGAEAF

V: TRBV1
size: .
length: 12
CDR3: TSSQVDRNTEAF

V: TRBV4-1
size: once
length: 13
CDR3: ASSQEDRAGDTQY

V: TRBV7-8
size: .
length: 13
CDR3: ASSLSAVSNQPQH

V: TRBV6-5
size: .
length: 13
CDR3: ASSSPRDRQDEQY

V: TRBV6-1
size: .
length: 12
CDR3: ASSDSASGAPPY

V: TRBV5-6
size: .
length: 15
CDR3: ASSRHRLAGGPDTQY

V: TRBV5-1
size: .
length: 11
CDR3: AIGSAYNSPLH

V: TRBV5-8
size: .
length: 13
CDR3: ASSLGQVRNSPLH

V: TRBV4-3
size: .
length: 13
CDR3: ASSQERLMGLEQY

V: TRBV29-1
size: .
length: 12
CDR3: SVSGTSDTYEQY

V: TRBV5-6
size: .
length: 12
CDR3: ASSLSGSHQPQH

V: TRBV7-8
size: .
length: 18
CDR3: ASSPRGVSGALSSYNEQF

V: TRBV29-1
size: few
length: 14
CDR3: SVTTDWVQGAYEQY

V: TRBV4-1
size: .
length: 13
CDR3: ASSQVQDRGLEQY

V: TRBV19
size: .
length: 12
CDR3: ASREASGDYEQY

V: TRBV7-6
size: .
length: 15
CDR3: ASSLAVRGGSYNEQF

V: TRBV9
size: once
length: 13
CDR3: ASSTLAVSFNEQF

V: TRBV2
size: .
length: 13
CDR3: ASSNPQGASYGYT

V: TRBV6-5
size: .
length: 13
CDR3: ASSLLAGSPDTQY

V: TRBV9
size: .
length: 11
CDR3: ASSVDNNSPLH

V: TRBV6-8
size: .
length: 14
CDR3: ASSSGTGWSKNIQY

V: TRBV7-9
size: once
length: 13
CDR3: ASSTAAGRTYEQY

V: TRBV9
size: .
length: 13
CDR3: ASSVLDRTTDTQY

V: TRBV4-1
size: .
length: 14
CDR3: ASSQDSSGPNYGYT

V: TRBV11-3
size: .
length: 15
CDR3: ASSLELAGSFGETQY

V: TRBV10-3
size: .
length: 12
CDR3: AIRQGRENQPQH

V: TRBV11-2
size: once
length: 16
CDR3: ASSLGRGAKRDSYEQY

V: TRBV5-1
size: .
length: 11
CDR3: ASSQTKDNEQF

V: TRBV7-2
size: .
length: 12
CDR3: ASSFPTWHYGYT

V: TRBV6-4
size: few
length: 13
CDR3: ASSNSGGDYNEQF

V: TRBV7-6
size: once
length: 13
CDR3: ASSLGGTGADTQY

V: TRBV21-1
size: .
length: 12
CDR3: ASSKWDSNSPLH

V: TRBV27
size: .
length: 12
CDR3: ASSLMTGNTEAF

V: TRBV7-2
size: .
length: 11
CDR3: ASSLGADSPLH

V: TRBV10-1
size: once
length: 13
CDR3: ASSDRTRSYNEQF

V: TRBV30
size: .
length: 10
CDR3: AWSAESGKQF

V: TRBV29-1
size: .
length: 14
CDR3: SVSPHGSGGANTQY

V: TRBV13
size: .
length: 11
CDR3: ASSFSGTYEQY

V: TRBV30
size: once
length: 12
CDR3: AGQRTSGQETQY

V: TRBV5-1
size: once
length: 13
CDR3: ASRQNVQGNSPLH

V: TRBV2
size: .
length: 13
CDR3: ASRIIPGQGSEQY

V: TRBV6-5
size: .
length: 12
CDR3: ASSFGTGPGGYT

V: TRBV11-2
size: .
length: 12
CDR3: ASSRGTVPGEQY

V: TRBV6-5
size: .
length: 10
CDR3: ASSYRGGEAF

V: TRBV7-8
size: .
length: 16
CDR3: ASSPEVHRVMSNQPQH

V: TRBV29-1
size: once
length: 13
CDR3: SVEYEREYQETQY

V: TRBV11-3
size: .
length: 15
CDR3: ASSLGVRTSGSNEQF

V: TRBV2
size: .
length: 14
CDR3: ASSVAGTGGGNTIY

V: TRBV5-1
size: .
length: 13
CDR3: ASSYPYSSGETQY

V: TRBV6-5
size: .
length: 14
CDR3: ASSYYRTAARYGYT